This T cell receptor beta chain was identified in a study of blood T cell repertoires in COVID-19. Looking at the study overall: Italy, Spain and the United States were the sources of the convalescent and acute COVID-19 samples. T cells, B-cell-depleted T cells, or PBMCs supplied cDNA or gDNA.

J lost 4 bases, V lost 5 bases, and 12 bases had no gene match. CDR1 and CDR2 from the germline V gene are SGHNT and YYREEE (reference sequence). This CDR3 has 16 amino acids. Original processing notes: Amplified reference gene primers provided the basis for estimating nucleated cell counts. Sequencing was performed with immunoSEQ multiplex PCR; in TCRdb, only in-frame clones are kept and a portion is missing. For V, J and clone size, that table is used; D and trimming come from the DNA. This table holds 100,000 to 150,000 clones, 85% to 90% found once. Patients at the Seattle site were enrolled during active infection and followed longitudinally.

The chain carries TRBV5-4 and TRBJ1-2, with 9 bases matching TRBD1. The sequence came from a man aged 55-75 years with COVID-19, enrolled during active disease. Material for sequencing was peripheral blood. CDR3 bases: TGTGCCAGCAGTCCTGACGGACAGGGGTTTAGCTATGGCTACACCTTC. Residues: CASSPDGQGFSYGYTF.